A single sample is the source of the 18 T cell receptor beta chains below, sequenced in a study of cytomegalovirus exposure and HLA in healthy donors. The PCR was carried out with 60 Vbeta primers and 13 Jbeta primers. Using immunoSEQ multiplex PCR, the repertoire was profiled, and TCRdb retains in-frame clones only, with some absent. Of about 140,000 clones in the sample, around three fifths were seen once. Sequences were obtained from PBMCs. The source is a male donor in good health and CMV-seronegative.

This clone was counted between two and nine times. The genes are TRBV30 and TRBJ1-1; D remains unclear. Deletions cut 2 bases from V and 0 bases from J, with 19 bases between. Germline V gene sequence: CDR1 GTSNPN, CDR2 SVGIG (reference sequence). The CDR3 is made up of 17 amino acids. The CDR3 protein is CAWSLPVTRVMNTEAFF. DNA of the CDR3: TGTGCCTGGAGTCTCCCTGTGACCCGGGTCATGAACACTGAAGCTTTCTTT.

The chain links TRBV7-2 to TRBJ1-6; perhaps TRBD1 as D (5 bases). Per germline, CDR1 SGHTA and CDR2 FQGNSA. This CDR3 is built from 14 residues. Trimming left V 1 base short and J 8 bases short, with 9 bases between. Written as DNA, the CDR3 is TGTGCCAGCAGCTTAGGACAGCTCCATTCACCCCTCCACTTT. Its protein is CASSLGQLHSPLHF.

For this clone: A read error may produce the germline difference seen at one junction end. The V gene is TRBV30, the J gene TRBJ1-2; a weak D match, TRBD1 (5 bases). The CDR3 length is 11 residues. Germline V gene sequence: CDR1 GTSNPN, CDR2 SVGIG (reference sequence). The CDR3 loop reads CAWSPGNGYAF. The CDR3 nucleotides read TGTGCCTGGAGTCCAGGGAATGGCTACGCCTTC.

In nucleotides, the CDR3 is TGTGCCAGCAGTGACTCGTGGGGCGCAGGTAATAATGAGCAGTTCTTC. It encodes CASSDSWGAGNNEQFF. The chain combines TRBV6-4 with TRBJ2-1; a possible D gene is TRBD1 (5 bases). CDR1 is MRHNA, CDR2 SNTAGT, per germline. This CDR3 has 16 residues. V lost 0 bases, J lost 7 bases, and 16 bases lay in between.

This clone was counted between two and nine times. The chain is built from TRBV27 and TRBJ2-6, with D perhaps matching TRBD2 (6 bases). V was clipped by 7 bases and J by 1 base, with 11 bases between them. The CDR3 loop spans 15 amino acids. Germline CDR1 MNHEY, CDR2 SMNVEV (reference sequence). CDR3 amino acids: CASTAGQSGANVLTF. CDR3 coding DNA: TGTGCCAGCACGGCGGGGCAGTCTGGGGCCAACGTCCTGACTTTC.

In this sample, this clone turned up a few times. This chain uses TRBV5-4 with TRBJ2-5, with D tentatively TRBD1 (5 bases). The DNA matches TRBJ2-7 better at its end, which makes the J call doubtful. The length of the CDR3 is 14 residues. Germline V gives CDR1 SGHNT, CDR2 YYREEE (reference sequence). The CDR3 is CASSSGDSAYEQYF. As DNA, the CDR3 is TGTGCCAGCAGCTCCGGTGACAGTGCCTACGAGCAGTACTTC.

This rearrangement joins TRBV19 to TRBJ1-2; the match to TRBD1 covers 8 bases. The junction had 7 bases not matched to a gene; V was cut back by 5 bases and J by 5 bases. This CDR3 comprises 14 residues. Germline CDR1 LNHDA, CDR2 SQIVND (reference sequence). CDR3 protein: CASSADRGRYGYTF. DNA of the CDR3: TGTGCCAGTAGTGCCGACAGGGGTCGGTATGGCTACACCTTC. The whole variable domain, filled in from reference TRBV19 and TRBJ1-2, reads DGGITQSPKYLFRKEGQNVTLSCEQNLNHDAMYWYRQDPGQGLRLIYYSQIVNDFQKGDIAEGYSVSREKKESFPLTVTSAQKNPTAFYLCASSADRGRYGYTFGSGTRLTVV.

This clone was picked up a small number of times. This chain uses TRBV6-1 with TRBJ2-5, with 8 bases lining up with TRBD1. The length of the CDR3 is 14 residues. The germline V gene encodes CDR1 MNHNS and CDR2 SASEGT. V dropped 5 bases and J dropped 5; count of bases not matched to a gene: 7. The CDR3 loop reads CASSLSGGGETQYF. In DNA, the CDR3 is TGTGCCAGCAGTCTCTCAGGGGGCGGGGAGACCCAGTACTTC.

This clone was counted only a few times. The genes are TRBV7-7 and TRBJ2-5; 8 bases agree with TRBD1. Germline V CDR1 and CDR2: SSHAT, FNYEAQ (reference sequence). CDR3 length: 14 amino acids. Unmatched junction bases numbered 7, after V lost 5 bases and J lost 5 bases. CDR3 sequence (DNA): TGTGCCAGCAGCCAGCGCAGGGGGCTGGAGACCCAGTACTTC. Translating gives CASSQRRGLETQYF.

This clone was counted a few times. This sequence joins TRBV18 and TRBJ1-4; a weak D match, TRBD1 (5 bases). Germline CDR1 KGHSH, CDR2 LQKENI. The CDR3 contains 15 residues. Trimming left V 2 bases short and J 8 bases short, with 15 bases between. The CDR3 here is CASSPAAGIEEKLFF. In DNA, the CDR3 is TGTGCCAGCTCACCAGCTGCAGGGATTGAGGAAAAACTGTTTTTT.

The chain couples TRBV30 to TRBJ2-7; 7 bases match TRBD1. Trimming at V came to 5 bases and at J to 4 bases, leaving 11 bases not matched to a gene. Per germline, CDR1 GTSNPN and CDR2 SVGIG (reference sequence). The CDR3 has 14 residues. The CDR3 sequence is CAWGPGQIFYEQYF. CDR3 nucleotide sequence: TGTGCCTGGGGGCCGGGACAGATATTTTACGAGCAGTACTTC.

The CDR3 DNA reads as TGTGCCAGCAGCTTTGATGTTGGAGGGGGGGGTGTTGAGCAGTTCTTC. It yields the protein CASSFDVGGGGVEQFF. The chain is built from TRBV7-9 and TRBJ2-1; D possibly corresponds to TRBD2 (7 bases). The CDR3 spans 16 residues. With 3 bases removed from V and 9 bases from J, the gap between germline ends came to 21 bases. Germline V gives CDR1 SEHNR, CDR2 FQNEAQ (reference sequence).

This clone was picked up a small number of times. The V call is TRBV21-1, the J call TRBJ2-7; the D call of TRBD2 is as the table states it, not checked on the DNA. TRBV21-1 is a pseudogene segment. This CDR3 comprises 15 residues. This CDR3 reads CASSKVEGQDREQYF. In nucleotides, the CDR3 is TGTGCCAGCAGCAAGGTCGAGGGTCAGGATCGCGAGCAGTACTTC.

This clone was seen a few times. The chain is built from TRBV7-9 and TRBJ1-2; D uncertain. Between the trimmed V and J ends, which lost 5 bases and 4 bases, there was a span of 11 bases. Germline CDR1 reads SEHNR; CDR2 reads FQNEAQ (reference sequence). The CDR3 has 13 residues. The CDR3 bases are TGTGCCAGCAGCCCTGGGCCCCGCTATGGCTACACCTTC. Translated: CASSPGPRYGYTF.

The chain has TRBV28 and TRBJ1-2; D is perhaps TRBD1 (5 bases). Per the germline V gene, CDR1 is MDHEN and CDR2 is SYDVKM. Trimming removed 6 bases at V and 3 bases at J, with 20 bases between. This CDR3 is built from 16 residues. The CDR3 sequence: CASSPGGVEPYYGYTF. The CDR3 DNA reads TGTGCCAGCAGCCCCGGGGGGGTAGAGCCTTACTATGGCTACACCTTC.

In its sample, this clone was seen once. V is TRBV7-6 and J is TRBJ2-1, with a possible D match to TRBD1 (5 bases). This CDR3 comprises 16 residues. Trimming pared 1 base from V and 0 bases from J, leaving 10 bases between. Germline V gene data show CDR1 as SGHVS and CDR2 as FNYEAQ. The CDR3 is CASSLEGFSSYNEQFF. The CDR3 coding sequence is TGTGCCAGCAGCTTAGAGGGGTTTAGCTCCTACAATGAGCAGTTCTTC.

This chain joins TRBV28 and TRBJ2-7; 7 bases match TRBD2. J gave up 3 bases and V 2 bases, and 7 bases lay outside the gene matches. The CDR3 runs 15 residues. The germline gives CDR1 MDHEN, CDR2 SYDVKM. The CDR3 coding sequence is TGTGCCAGCAGTTTACCCCAGGGACTAAGCTACGAGCAGTACTTC. It translates to CASSLPQGLSYEQYF.

This chain connects TRBV11-1 to TRBJ1-5, with a possible D match to TRBD1 (5 bases). In germline, CDR1 is SGHAT, CDR2 FQDESV (reference sequence). The CDR3 sequence is 13 residues long. Trimming shortened V by 5 bases and J by 6 bases, and 11 bases separated the two germline ends. The CDR3 sequence is CASSRGVGQPQHF. The CDR3 bases are TGTGCCAGCAGCCGGGGGGTCGGTCAGCCCCAGCATTTT.